This T cell receptor beta chain stems from a study of T cells in Graves' hyperthyroidism and ophthalmopathy. Findings of the study overall: Appearing also in blood were most of the thyroid clonotypes expanded above 0.001. The model's output predicted ophthalmopathy at a median of about 6.5 months prior to onset.

The investigators amplified TCR beta CDR3 regions from RNA transcripts. First-round RT-PCR with HTBI primers amplified the TCR CDR3 region. MiXCR was run by TCRdb on the multiplex PCR reads, yielding one entry per CDR3 protein. Among about 510,000 distinct CDR3 sequences listed, approximately 49% were seen once. Investigators excluded patients with uncontrolled infection, other autoimmune disease, pregnancy or lactation. Each diagnosis drew on symptoms, thyroxine, TRAb, thyroid ultrasound and orbital computed tomography findings. V was clipped by 6 bases and J by 3 bases, with 15 bases between them. CDR1 and CDR2 from the germline V gene are PRHDT and FYEKMQ (reference sequence). The CDR3 spans 14 residues. This clonotype has only a few counts. The antigen is not known.

This TCR derives from an adult woman with Graves' disease, either hyperthyroidism or ophthalmopathy (not recorded which). The sequenced sample was peripheral blood or thyroid tissue (not recorded which). The chain couples TRBV13 to TRBJ2-7; D may match TRBD1 or TRBD2 (5 bases each). CDR3 nucleotides: TGTGCCAGCAGTTACACGACGGGACGCTACGAGCAGTACTTC. This gives the protein CASSYTTGRYEQYF.